This is a list of T cell receptor beta chains from one sample in a study of T cell responses to AZD1222 COVID-19 vaccine. TCRdb's table, derived via immunoSEQ multiplex PCR, lists solely in-frame clones and lacks some. The table lists fewer than 150,000 clones, around 91% of them singletons, with 9.3% in the top ten. This specimen was peripheral blood, taken 28 days after the second AZD1222 dose. The source of these receptors is an adult who received the AZD1222 COVID-19 vaccine. The CDR3 runs from the conserved cysteine through the conserved F or W. D genes are given only for firm matches. Where a row states a size, it is once, few, many or the class of an expanded clone; other rows omit it.

.	.	TRBV19	TRBJ1-5	TGTGCCAGTAGTATAGGGGACAGCAATCAGCCCCAGCATTTT	CASSIGDSNQPQHF
.	.	TRBV11-2	TRBJ2-3	TGTGCCAGCACACCAGGCGATACGCAGTATTTT	CASTPGDTQYF
.	.	TRBV11-2	TRBJ1-1	TGTGCCAGCCTAGAGCGGACTGAAGCTTTCTTT	CASLERTEAFF
.	.	TRBV5-1	TRBJ2-1	TGCGCCAGCAGCTCACGACAGGACTCCTACAATGAGCAGTTCTTC	CASSSRQDSYNEQFF
.	.	TRBV28	TRBJ1-5	TGTGCCAGCAGTCAGAGCAGGGAACCCCAGCATTTT	CASSQSREPQHF
.	TRBD1	TRBV2	TRBJ1-5	TGTGCCAGTGCCGGGACAGGGGGCAATCAGCCCCAGCATTTT	CASAGTGGNQPQHF
once	.	TRBV7-6	TRBJ1-1	TGTGCCAGCAGCTTATATCTCTTGCGGTCCGCTGAAGCTTTCTTT	CASSLYLLRSAEAFF
.	.	TRBV13	TRBJ2-2	TGTGCCAGCAGAGACCGAACCGGGGAGCTGTTTTTT	CASRDRTGELFF
.	.	TRBV30	TRBJ1-1	TGTGCCTGGGACTCCGGGGCCCTCGAGGAAGCTTTCTTT	CAWDSGALEEAFF
.	.	TRBV28	TRBJ1-5	TGTGCCAGCAGCTCAGCAGGGGCCGACAATCAGCCCCAGCATTTT	CASSSAGADNQPQHF
.	TRBD2	TRBV29-1	TRBJ2-1	TGCAGCGTGGGCGGGGGGGAGGCCAGCCGAAATGAGCAGTTCTTC	CSVGGGEASRNEQFF
.	.	TRBV6-5	TRBJ1-1	TGTGCCAGCAAAATTGAACAGGGTGTGGGCACTGAAGCTTTCTTT	CASKIEQGVGTEAFF
.	.	TRBV3-1/TRBV3-2	TRBJ1-6	TGTGCCAGCAGCCGGGCTGATAATTCACCCCTCCACTTT	CASSRADNSPLHF
.	.	TRBV18	TRBJ1-2	TGTGCCAGCTCACCACCGTCAGGATCAGCTGGCTACACCTTC	CASSPPSGSAGYTF
.	.	TRBV30	TRBJ1-6	TGTGCCGGTGGAGGGGATAATTCACCCCTCCACTTT	CAGGGDNSPLHF
.	.	TRBV7-2	TRBJ1-3	TGTGCCAGCAGCTCCCCGCCGGGGGGAACTGGAAACACCATATATTTT	CASSSPPGGTGNTIYF
.	.	TRBV6-5	TRBJ2-7	TGTGCCAGCAGTTCTTGGGGGCACGAGCAGTACTTC	CASSSWGHEQYF
.	TRBD2	TRBV7-9	TRBJ2-3	TGTGCCAGCAGCCCCGTGGAGCGGGGGAGGACAGATACGCAGTATTTT	CASSPVERGRTDTQYF
.	.	TRBV2	TRBJ2-5	TGTGCCTCCACTGGCCGGTACCAAGAGACCCAGTACTTC	CASTGRYQETQYF
.	TRBD1	TRBV5-1	TRBJ1-1	TGCGCCAGCAGCTTAGGTAGTATCACAGGGGGCACTGAAGCTTTCTTT	CASSLGSITGGTEAFF
.	TRBD2	TRBV6-1	TRBJ2-3	TGTGCCAGCAGTGAGATTAGCGGGGGGGAAAGAGATACGCAGTATTTT	CASSEISGGERDTQYF
.	TRBD1	TRBV6-6	TRBJ2-3	TGTGCCAGCAGCCTCCGGGACAGGCCTACAGATACGCAGTATTTT	CASSLRDRPTDTQYF
.	.	TRBV9	TRBJ2-1	TGTGCCAGCAGCGTAGGGCGTACCACCTACAATGAGCAGTTCTTC	CASSVGRTTYNEQFF
.	.	TRBV3-1/TRBV3-2	TRBJ2-1	TGTGCCAGCAGCCGGTACAATGAGCAGTTCTTC	CASSRYNEQFF
.	.	TRBV3-1/TRBV3-2	TRBJ1-6	TGTGCCAGCAGCCCCAACATGGGAGGGGATACTTCACCCCTCCACTTT	CASSPNMGGDTSPLHF
.	TRBD2	TRBV11-2	TRBJ2-5	TGTGCCAGCAGCTTAAGTCTAGCGGGAGTCGGAGGGGGAGAGACCCAGTACTTC	CASSLSLAGVGGGETQYF
few	.	TRBV19	TRBJ1-2	TGTGCCAGTAGTACGACAGTGACGAACTATGGCTACACCTTC	CASSTTVTNYGYTF
.	.	TRBV1	TRBJ2-3	TGCACCAGCAGCCAAGATTGCCGGACTAGTTGTGGAGATACGCAGTATTTT	CTSSQDCRTSCGDTQYF
.	.	TRBV12-5	TRBJ2-3	TGTGCTAGTGGTTTGGAAATGGGGTTGGTGCCCTCCGCAGATACGCAGTATTTT	CASGLEMGLVPSADTQYF
once	.	TRBV4-1	TRBJ2-7	TGCGCCAGCAGCCAAGACAGGGCGTCCTACGAGCAGTACTTC	CASSQDRASYEQYF
.	.	TRBV4-1	TRBJ1-5	TGCGCCAGCAGCCCTGGTGGACAGAGCCATCAGCCCCAGCATTTT	CASSPGGQSHQPQHF
.	TRBD2	TRBV6-5	TRBJ2-1	TGTGCCAGCAGCCCCCTTAGCGGGAGGGCCTATGAGCAGTTCTTC	CASSPLSGRAYEQFF
.	TRBD1	TRBV10-3	TRBJ1-1	TGTGCCATCAGTGACCAACCGGGACAGGGAGACACTGAAGCTTTCTTT	CAISDQPGQGDTEAFF
.	.	TRBV3-1/TRBV3-2	TRBJ2-1	TGTGCCAGCAGCCAGGTGGGGGGGCTATCCTACAATGAGCAGTTCTTC	CASSQVGGLSYNEQFF
.	.	TRBV19	TRBJ2-3	TGTGCCAGTAGTATAGTGTTTTTGGTACTCCCTCAAGCACAAGATACGCAGTATTTT	CASSIVFLVLPQAQDTQYF
.	.	TRBV19	TRBJ2-3	TGTGCCAGTAGTACCGGGGCGGGCTATCAGAGAGGGGCAAATACGCAGTATTTT	CASSTGAGYQRGANTQYF
.	.	TRBV11-2	TRBJ2-7	TGTGCCAGCAGCTTAAGTCTGGCCTCGGGGTCATCCTACGAGCAGTACTTC	CASSLSLASGSSYEQYF
.	.	TRBV19	TRBJ1-5	TGTGCCAGTAGTATGAAACGACAGCCCCAGCATTTT	CASSMKRQPQHF
.	TRBD2	TRBV9	TRBJ2-1	TGTGCCAGCAGCGTAGAGCTAGCGGACAATGAGCAGTTCTTC	CASSVELADNEQFF
.	TRBD1	TRBV5-1	TRBJ2-5	TGCGCCAGCAGCTTGGTCGGGACAGAACAAGAGACCCAGTACTTC	CASSLVGTEQETQYF
.	.	TRBV28	TRBJ1-6	TGTGCCAGCAGTTCGCCCCCCGGGGAAGGATCACCCCTCCACTTT	CASSSPPGEGSPLHF
.	TRBD1	TRBV5-3	TRBJ1-4	TGTGCCAGAAGCGGTGGGGTTTTGGACAGGGCTAATGAAAAACTGTTTTTT	CARSGGVLDRANEKLFF
.	.	TRBV12-5	TRBJ1-5	TGTGCTAGTGTCTCGGGGCTCTGGAATCAGCCCCAGCATTTT	CASVSGLWNQPQHF
.	.	TRBV10-1	TRBJ2-1	TGCGCCAGCAGTGAAAGTGGGAGCGCCTTTTACAATGAGCAGTTCTTC	CASSESGSAFYNEQFF
.	TRBD1	TRBV19	TRBJ1-1	TGTGCCAGTAGTATAGCCCGGGGACAGGCCCTGAACACTGAAGCTTTCTTT	CASSIARGQALNTEAFF
.	TRBD1	TRBV6-5	TRBJ2-7	TGTGCCAGCAGGCAGACAGGGGTAGGGGCCTACGAGCAGTACTTC	CASRQTGVGAYEQYF
.	TRBD1	TRBV5-6	TRBJ1-1	TGTGCCAGCCTCGGACAGGGGGCTCGGGAAGCTTTCTTT	CASLGQGAREAFF
.	.	TRBV7-9	TRBJ1-2	TGTGCCAGCAGCTTATGGGGGACCAGCTATGGCTACACCTTC	CASSLWGTSYGYTF
.	.	TRBV9	TRBJ2-5	TGTGCCAGCAGCTTTAGTAACGACCCCCGGATAGAGACCCAGTACTTC	CASSFSNDPRIETQYF
.	TRBD2	TRBV7-2	TRBJ2-5	TGTGCCAGCAGCCCAAATGCGGGGGCGGGAGGGACCCAGTACTTC	CASSPNAGAGGTQYF
.	TRBD1	TRBV5-4	TRBJ1-2	TGTGCCAGCAGACCGGGACAGGGAAGAAATGGCTACACCTTC	CASRPGQGRNGYTF
.	.	TRBV5-6	TRBJ1-2	TGTGCCAGCAGCCAGACCAGGTACTATGGCTACACCTTC	CASSQTRYYGYTF
.	TRBD1	TRBV19	TRBJ1-6	TGTGCCAGTAGTATTCCCGCCGGACAGGGGAATTCACCCCTCCACTTT	CASSIPAGQGNSPLHF
.	.	TRBV4-2	TRBJ1-5	TGTGCCAGCAGCCAAGGGCAGGTTGAGCAGCCCCAGCATTTT	CASSQGQVEQPQHF
.	.	TRBV14	TRBJ2-5	TGTGCCAGCAGCCACCTCGGGGGCAGGGGGCAAGAGACCCAGTACTTC	CASSHLGGRGQETQYF
.	TRBD2	TRBV10-3	TRBJ2-1	TGTGCCATCAGTGATTTTACTAGCGGCTACAATGAGCAGTTCTTC	CAISDFTSGYNEQFF
.	.	TRBV30	TRBJ2-7	TGTGCCTGGGGGGCCTACGAGCAGTACTTC	CAWGAYEQYF